This is a list of T cell receptor beta chains from one sample in a study of blood T cells in healthy people across ages. TCRdb independently ran MiXCR on the 5' RACE reads; one entry per CDR3 protein. The data hold hundreds of thousands of distinct CDR3 sequences, with under 45% observed a single time. Sequencing was carried out using blood. The receptors derive from a man in his 60s in good health. The CDR3 runs from the conserved cysteine through the conserved F or W. The order of the fields is V gene, D gene, J gene, clone size, CDR3 protein, CDR3 DNA. The D gene is left open where the match is weak. A clone size is listed for some rows: how often the clone was seen (once, few, many), or a class if it is expanded.

v_gene: TRBV5-1
d_gene: NA
j_gene: TRBJ1-2
abundance: few
CDR3aa: CASSWTDANYGYTF
CDR3nt: TGCGCCAGCAGCTGGACCGACGCTAACTATGGCTACACCTTC

v_gene: TRBV5-5
d_gene: NA
j_gene: TRBJ1-1
abundance: once
CDR3aa: CASSFGRSSEAFF
CDR3nt: TGTGCCAGCAGCTTTGGGAGGTCCTCTGAAGCTTTCTTT

v_gene: TRBV5-1
d_gene: NA
j_gene: TRBJ2-1
abundance: once
CDR3aa: CASSPSRTASNYNVQFF
CDR3nt: TGCGCCAGCAGCCCATCTCGAACAGCCAGTAATTACAATGTGCAGTTCTTC

v_gene: TRBV4-1
d_gene: TRBD2
j_gene: TRBJ2-1
abundance: few
CDR3aa: CASRPLAGDLFF
CDR3nt: TGCGCCAGCAGGCCCTTAGCGGGGGACCTGTTCTTC

v_gene: TRBV20-1
d_gene: TRBD2
j_gene: TRBJ2-4
abundance: NA
CDR3aa: CSARAALASGLEARNIRYF
CDR3nt: TGCAGTGCTAGAGCCGCTTTGGCTAGCGGACTAGAGGCCAGAAACATTCGGTACTTC

v_gene: TRBV29-1
d_gene: NA
j_gene: TRBJ2-3
abundance: many
CDR3aa: CSVERTGTDTQYF
CDR3nt: TGCAGCGTTGAGCGTACCGGCACAGATACGCAGTATTTT

v_gene: TRBV20-1
d_gene: NA
j_gene: TRBJ1-4
abundance: NA
CDR3aa: CSARYGNEGELFF
CDR3nt: TGCAGTGCTCGGTATGGCAACGAGGGGGAACTGTTTTTT

v_gene: TRBV11-3
d_gene: TRBD2
j_gene: TRBJ2-1
abundance: NA
CDR3aa: CASSLGGVLADPAYEQFF
CDR3nt: TGTGCCAGCAGCTTAGGAGGAGTGCTAGCGGACCCGGCCTATGAGCAGTTCTTC

v_gene: TRBV6-2/TRBV6-3
d_gene: NA
j_gene: TRBJ2-1
abundance: NA
CDR3aa: CASSYLTGRPYNEQFF
CDR3nt: TGTGCCAGCAGTTACCTTACGGGTCGACCCTACAATGAGCAGTTCTTC

v_gene: TRBV2
d_gene: TRBD1
j_gene: TRBJ1-2
abundance: NA
CDR3aa: CASRPGQFGYTF
CDR3nt: TGTGCCAGCAGGCCGGGACAGTTTGGCTACACCTTC

v_gene: TRBV7-2
d_gene: TRBD2
j_gene: TRBJ2-3
abundance: few
CDR3aa: CASSLGLAGGLTDTQYF
CDR3nt: TGTGCCAGCAGCTTAGGACTAGCGGGGGGGCTCACAGATACGCAGTATTTT

v_gene: TRBV6-2/TRBV6-3
d_gene: TRBD1
j_gene: TRBJ2-7
abundance: NA
CDR3aa: CASSPPGQNYEQYF
CDR3nt: TGTGCCAGCAGTCCTCCGGGACAGAACTACGAGCAGTACTTC

v_gene: TRBV20-1
d_gene: NA
j_gene: TRBJ2-5
abundance: NA
CDR3aa: CSADQRRQETQYF
CDR3nt: TGCAGTGCCGACCAACGGAGACAAGAGACCCAGTACTTC

v_gene: TRBV20-1
d_gene: NA
j_gene: TRBJ1-2
abundance: NA
CDR3aa: CSARPRFLNYGYTF
CDR3nt: TGCAGTGCTAGACCACGATTCCTTAACTATGGCTACACCTTC

v_gene: TRBV6-5
d_gene: NA
j_gene: TRBJ2-3
abundance: NA
CDR3aa: CASSYSRIVGDTQYF
CDR3nt: TGTGCCAGCAGTTACTCGAGAATAGTTGGAGATACGCAGTATTTT

v_gene: TRBV20-1
d_gene: NA
j_gene: TRBJ2-7
abundance: NA
CDR3aa: CSASYVSYEQYF
CDR3nt: TGCAGTGCTAGTTACGTCTCCTACGAGCAGTACTTC

v_gene: TRBV6-2/TRBV6-3
d_gene: NA
j_gene: TRBJ1-2
abundance: NA
CDR3aa: CASSYAGTIGYGYTF
CDR3nt: TGTGCCAGCAGTTACGCAGGGACCATTGGCTATGGCTACACCTTC

v_gene: TRBV11-2
d_gene: TRBD2
j_gene: TRBJ2-5
abundance: NA
CDR3aa: CASSPGTKTWETQYF
CDR3nt: TGTGCCAGCAGCCCCGGGACTAAGACGTGGGAGACCCAGTACTTC

v_gene: TRBV20-1
d_gene: TRBD2
j_gene: TRBJ2-3
abundance: NA
CDR3aa: CSAASGGVPNTQYF
CDR3nt: TGCAGTGCTGCTAGCGGGGGGGTCCCAAATACGCAGTATTTT

v_gene: TRBV11-1
d_gene: NA
j_gene: TRBJ1-6
abundance: NA
CDR3aa: CASSLVKDSPLHF
CDR3nt: TGTGCCAGCAGCTTAGTCAAAGATTCACCCCTCCACTTT

v_gene: TRBV18
d_gene: NA
j_gene: TRBJ2-5
abundance: NA
CDR3aa: CASSPPSREETQYF
CDR3nt: TGTGCCAGCTCACCACCTTCTAGAGAAGAGACCCAGTACTTC

v_gene: TRBV6-2/TRBV6-3
d_gene: NA
j_gene: TRBJ1-3
abundance: NA
CDR3aa: CASSYSAGNTIYF
CDR3nt: TGTGCCAGCAGTTACTCGGCAGGAAACACCATATATTTT

v_gene: TRBV30
d_gene: NA
j_gene: TRBJ2-7
abundance: NA
CDR3aa: CAVRPHEQKQYF
CDR3nt: TGTGCCGTAAGACCACACGAGCAGAAGCAGTACTTC

v_gene: TRBV27
d_gene: NA
j_gene: TRBJ2-7
abundance: NA
CDR3aa: CASSLIEGHLNYNEQYF
CDR3nt: TGTGCCAGCAGTTTAATCGAGGGACACCTCAACTACAATGAGCAGTACTTC

v_gene: TRBV2
d_gene: TRBD2
j_gene: TRBJ2-4
abundance: NA
CDR3aa: CSSGGGEDIQYF
CDR3nt: TGTTCCAGCGGGGGAGGGGAGGACATTCAGTACTTC

v_gene: TRBV7-8
d_gene: NA
j_gene: TRBJ2-1
abundance: NA
CDR3aa: CASSDVQRGTYNEQFF
CDR3nt: TGTGCCAGCAGCGATGTCCAACGGGGGACTTACAATGAGCAGTTCTTC

v_gene: TRBV4-3
d_gene: NA
j_gene: TRBJ1-1
abundance: NA
CDR3aa: CASSLRPGTQNTEAFF
CDR3nt: TGCGCCAGCAGCCTGCGCCCCGGGACACAAAACACTGAAGCTTTCTTT

v_gene: TRBV12-3/TRBV12-4
d_gene: TRBD1
j_gene: TRBJ1-5
abundance: few
CDR3aa: CASSYQGGQGFNQPQHF
CDR3nt: TGTGCCAGCAGTTATCAGGGGGGACAGGGGTTCAATCAGCCCCAGCATTTT

v_gene: TRBV3-1
d_gene: NA
j_gene: TRBJ2-3
abundance: NA
CDR3aa: CASSQDRVGLGAQYF
CDR3nt: TGTGCCAGCAGCCAAGATAGGGTGGGCCTTGGAGCGCAGTATTTT

v_gene: TRBV6-5
d_gene: NA
j_gene: TRBJ2-1
abundance: NA
CDR3aa: CASSYSRQQFF
CDR3nt: TGTGCCAGCAGTTACTCGCGTCAGCAGTTCTTC

v_gene: TRBV6-5
d_gene: NA
j_gene: TRBJ2-5
abundance: NA
CDR3aa: CASSLQGRSQETQYF
CDR3nt: TGTGCCAGCAGCCTACAGGGTCGTTCCCAAGAGACCCAGTACTTC

v_gene: TRBV6-2/TRBV6-3
d_gene: NA
j_gene: TRBJ2-1
abundance: NA
CDR3aa: CASSYGRREQFF
CDR3nt: TGTGCCAGCAGTTACGGTCGGCGGGAGCAGTTCTTC

v_gene: TRBV20-1
d_gene: NA
j_gene: TRBJ1-4
abundance: NA
CDR3aa: CSARDQLNEKLFF
CDR3nt: TGCAGTGCTAGAGATCAACTGAATGAAAAACTGTTTTTT

v_gene: TRBV10-2
d_gene: NA
j_gene: TRBJ2-7
abundance: NA
CDR3aa: CASSDSVRGQEQYF
CDR3nt: TGCGCCAGCAGTGACTCGGTCCGGGGTCAGGAGCAGTACTTC

v_gene: TRBV5-1
d_gene: TRBD2
j_gene: TRBJ2-1
abundance: few
CDR3aa: CASRYAGERENEQFF
CDR3nt: TGCGCCAGCAGATACGCGGGGGAACGCGAGAATGAGCAGTTCTTC

v_gene: TRBV7-9
d_gene: NA
j_gene: TRBJ2-1
abundance: NA
CDR3aa: CASSSVRYNEQFF
CDR3nt: TGTGCCAGCAGCTCAGTGAGGTACAATGAGCAGTTCTTC

v_gene: TRBV7-3
d_gene: TRBD2
j_gene: TRBJ2-1
abundance: few
CDR3aa: CASSPQPGLAYNEQFF
CDR3nt: TGTGCCAGCAGCCCCCAACCGGGACTAGCATACAATGAGCAGTTCTTC

v_gene: TRBV4-1
d_gene: TRBD2
j_gene: TRBJ2-5
abundance: NA
CDR3aa: CASSQAVRGGVYNEQYF
CDR3nt: TGCGCCAGCAGCCAAGCAGTCCGCGGGGGGGTCTACAATGAGCAGTACTTC

v_gene: TRBV9
d_gene: NA
j_gene: TRBJ1-1
abundance: NA
CDR3aa: CASSPRSYTEAFF
CDR3nt: TGTGCCAGCAGCCCCCGCTCGTACACTGAAGCTTTCTTT

v_gene: TRBV5-1
d_gene: NA
j_gene: TRBJ2-5
abundance: NA
CDR3aa: CAGSLVLAKETQYF
CDR3nt: TGCGCCGGCAGCTTAGTCTTAGCCAAAGAGACCCAGTACTTC

v_gene: TRBV7-2
d_gene: TRBD2
j_gene: TRBJ2-5
abundance: NA
CDR3aa: CASTTSGAARETQYF
CDR3nt: TGTGCCAGCACCACTAGCGGGGCGGCTAGGGAGACCCAGTACTTC

v_gene: TRBV5-1
d_gene: TRBD1
j_gene: TRBJ2-3
abundance: many
CDR3aa: CASLGQGRSTDTQYF
CDR3nt: TGCGCCAGCCTGGGACAGGGGCGTTCCACAGATACGCAGTATTTT

v_gene: TRBV5-5
d_gene: TRBD2
j_gene: TRBJ2-5
abundance: NA
CDR3aa: CASSLSPAGGQETQYF
CDR3nt: TGTGCCAGCAGCTTGTCTCCAGCGGGGGGCCAAGAGACCCAGTACTTC

v_gene: TRBV3-1
d_gene: NA
j_gene: TRBJ2-7
abundance: NA
CDR3aa: CASSQVFTPSEQYF
CDR3nt: TGTGCCAGCAGCCAAGTCTTTACACCCTCCGAGCAGTACTTC

v_gene: TRBV20-1
d_gene: NA
j_gene: TRBJ2-5
abundance: few
CDR3aa: CSASSAGMETQYF
CDR3nt: TGCAGTGCTAGTTCCGCGGGGATGGAGACCCAGTACTTC